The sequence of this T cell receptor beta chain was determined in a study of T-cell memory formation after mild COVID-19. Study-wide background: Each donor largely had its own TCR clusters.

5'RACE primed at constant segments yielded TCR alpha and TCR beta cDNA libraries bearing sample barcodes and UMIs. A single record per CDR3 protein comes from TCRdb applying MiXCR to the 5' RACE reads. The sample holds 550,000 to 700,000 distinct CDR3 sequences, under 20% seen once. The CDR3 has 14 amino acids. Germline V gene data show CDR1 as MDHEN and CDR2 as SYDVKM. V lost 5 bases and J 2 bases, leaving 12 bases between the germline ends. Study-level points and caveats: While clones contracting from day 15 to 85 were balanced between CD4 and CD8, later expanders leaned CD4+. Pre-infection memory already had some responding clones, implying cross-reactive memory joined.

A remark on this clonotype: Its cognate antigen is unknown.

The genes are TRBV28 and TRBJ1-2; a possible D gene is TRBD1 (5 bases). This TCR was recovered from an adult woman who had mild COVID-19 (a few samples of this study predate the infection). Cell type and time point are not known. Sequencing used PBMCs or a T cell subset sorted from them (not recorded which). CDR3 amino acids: CASSGAENNYGYTF. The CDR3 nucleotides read TGTGCCAGCAGTGGGGCAGAGAACAACTATGGCTACACCTTC.